The 6 T cell receptor beta chains below come from one sample, sequenced in a study of naive and memory T cell subsets. Blood and skin TCR RNA was reverse transcribed with alpha and beta constant primers. TCRdb ran MiXCR on the 5' RACE reads and lists one entry per CDR3 protein. This table holds approximately 27,000 distinct CDR3 sequences, roughly 23% found once. RNA was extracted from roughly 2.5 ml of whole blood of healthy adults. All receptors derive from a female donor in good health.

This chain connects TRBV20-1 to TRBJ2-5; D gene ambiguous. This CDR3 is 14 amino acids long. V was cut by 6 bases and J by 0 bases, with 14 bases left in between. Germline V gene sequence: CDR1 DFQATT, CDR2 SNEGSKA (reference sequence). As DNA, the CDR3 is TGCAGTGCCCCTCTCGACACTCACCAAGAGACCCAGTACTTC. Translation gives CSAPLDTHQETQYF.

In this sample, this clonotype turned up a few times. The chain employs TRBV6-2 or TRBV6-3 and TRBJ1-1; 7 positions agree with TRBD1. V gave up 8 bases and J gave up 5 bases; unmatched junction bases: 8. Per the germline V gene, CDR1 is MNHEY and CDR2 is SVGEGT. The CDR3 is 13 residues long. Here the CDR3 reads CASDKGARTEAFF. CDR3 nucleotide sequence: TGTGCCAGCGACAAGGGGGCGCGAACTGAAGCTTTCTTT.

This clonotype rates as medium-sized. The genes are TRBV7-2 and TRBJ1-1; D perhaps matches TRBD1 (5 bases). The CDR3 is 17 residues long. CDR1 and CDR2 from the germline V gene are SGHTA and FQGNSA. Trimming stripped 3 bases from V and 0 bases from J, with 17 bases between. This CDR3 is CASSFRDGFSMNTEAFF. DNA for the CDR3: TGTGCCAGCAGCTTCCGGGACGGATTTAGTATGAACACTGAAGCTTTCTTT.

This clonotype was seen a few times. The chain joins TRBV20-1 to TRBJ2-5; D uncertain. The V end was cut by 0 bases, the J end by 3 bases, with 2 bases between. This CDR3 has 11 amino acids. In germline, CDR1 is DFQATT, CDR2 SNEGSKA (reference sequence). The CDR3 spells CSARDKETQYF. CDR3 sequence (DNA): TGCAGTGCTAGAGATAAAGAGACCCAGTACTTC.

By sample fraction, this clonotype is medium-sized. The chain recombines TRBV29-1 with TRBJ2-3; TRBD1 might be the D (5 bases). Germline V gene data show CDR1 as SQVTM and CDR2 as ANQGSEA. This CDR3 has 12 amino acids. With 8 bases removed from V and 2 bases from J, the gap between germline ends came to 11 bases. CDR3 sequence: CSLGHHTDTQYF. CDR3 DNA: TGCAGCCTAGGACATCACACAGATACGCAGTATTTT.

The rearrangement joins TRBV6-2 or TRBV6-3 to TRBJ2-7; no clear D. Germline CDR1 reads MNHEY; CDR2 reads SVGEGT. CDR3 length: 11 residues. V lost 2 bases to trimming and J lost 8 bases, with 7 bases between them. The CDR3 DNA reads TGTGCCAGCAGTTACGGGGTCCAGCAGTACTTC. As protein: CASSYGVQQYF.